A selection of T cell receptor beta chains follows, all from one sample in a study of early T cells in non-severe SARS-CoV-2 infection. MiXCR, applied by TCRdb to the 5' RACE reads, yields one record per CDR3 protein. Among more than 25,000 distinct CDR3 sequences listed, 4.6% were seen once. Specimen: whole blood, collected at baseline. The origin of the receptors is an adult who was a healthcare worker with PCR-confirmed SARS-CoV-2 infection or an uninfected control (not recorded which). CDR3s include the opening cysteine and the closing phenylalanine or tryptophan. The order of the fields is D gene, clone size, V gene, J gene, CDR3 protein, CDR3 DNA. A D gene is named only where the DNA matches it firmly. The size entry is marked missing in some rows and otherwise reads once, few, many or a size class.

TRBD1,few,TRBV9,TRBJ2-3,CASSVAQGGTDTQYF,TGTGCCAGCAGCGTAGCACAGGGGGGCACAGATACGCAGTATTTT
NA,many,TRBV4-1,TRBJ1-4,CASSPPRRRGKTNEKLFF,TGCGCCAGCAGCCCTCCTCGGAGGCGGGGGAAAACTAATGAAAAACTGTTTTTT
NA,many,TRBV19,TRBJ1-2,CASSIERYNYGYTF,TGTGCCAGTAGTATCGAGAGATATAACTATGGCTACACCTTC
TRBD2,many,TRBV19,TRBJ2-1,CASSMGLAGNEQFF,TGTGCCAGTAGTATGGGACTAGCGGGCAATGAGCAGTTCTTC
NA,many,TRBV29-1,TRBJ2-3,CSVDEGRSTDTQYF,TGCAGCGTTGATGAGGGCAGAAGCACAGATACGCAGTATTTT
NA,NA,TRBV6-5,TRBJ2-2,CASRRLGELFF,TGTGCCAGCAGGAGACTCGGGGAGCTGTTTTTT
TRBD2,many,TRBV18,TRBJ2-1,CASEGTTSLNEQFF,TGTGCCAGCGAAGGGACTACTAGTCTCAATGAGCAGTTCTTC
TRBD1,many,TRBV11-3,TRBJ2-7,CASSLGVGTGTYEQYF,TGTGCCAGCAGCTTAGGGGTCGGGACAGGGACCTACGAGCAGTACTTC
NA,many,TRBV27,TRBJ1-1,CASSTPGRNTEAFF,TGTGCCAGCAGTACCCCAGGCAGGAACACTGAAGCTTTCTTT
NA,NA,TRBV7-3,TRBJ2-7,CASSLLVGGEQYF,TGTGCCAGCAGCTTACTTGTGGGGGGCGAGCAGTACTTC
TRBD1,many,TRBV28,TRBJ2-7,CASSATGTVLNEQYF,TGTGCCAGCAGTGCCACCGGGACAGTTCTAAACGAGCAGTACTTC
NA,NA,TRBV2,TRBJ1-6,CASSAVGHPSKALHF,TGTGCCAGCAGTGCTGTGGGACACCCCTCCAAGGCCCTCCACTTT
TRBD1,few,TRBV7-2,TRBJ2-7,CASSLAPRGNYEQYF,TGTGCCAGCAGCTTAGCGCCCAGGGGGAACTACGAGCAGTACTTC
NA,many,TRBV28,TRBJ2-5,CASSGGETQYF,TGTGCCAGCAGTGGAGGGGAGACCCAGTACTTC
TRBD2,NA,TRBV7-2,TRBJ2-7,CASSYLAGVNYEQYF,TGTGCCAGCAGCTACTTAGCGGGAGTAAATTACGAGCAGTACTTC
TRBD1,many,TRBV10-3,TRBJ2-6,CAIRLQDREISGANVLTF,TGTGCCATCAGACTCCAGGACAGGGAGATCTCTGGGGCCAACGTCCTGACTTTC
NA,NA,TRBV28,TRBJ2-6,CASRISVPGANVLTF,TGTGCCAGCAGAATTAGTGTACCTGGGGCCAACGTCCTGACTTTC
NA,many,TRBV18,TRBJ2-3,CASSPGQSSDTQYF,TGTGCCAGCTCACCAGGACAGTCGTCAGATACGCAGTATTTT
TRBD2,few,TRBV29-1,TRBJ2-1,CSVGRGLAYNEQFF,TGCAGCGTTGGTCGGGGACTAGCCTACAATGAGCAGTTCTTC
NA,many,TRBV6-1,TRBJ2-4,CASSDSRDIQYF,TGTGCCAGCTCGGACAGCCGGGACATTCAGTACTTC
TRBD1,many,TRBV9,TRBJ1-3,CASSVVGTEGNTIYF,TGTGCCAGCAGCGTAGTTGGGACAGAGGGAAACACCATATATTTT
TRBD2,NA,TRBV20-1,TRBJ2-1,CSARDLIGTSDYNEQFF,TGCAGTGCTAGAGATCTCATCGGGACTAGCGACTACAATGAGCAGTTCTTC
NA,many,TRBV7-6,TRBJ2-7,CASSRVDSYEQYF,TGTGCCAGCAGCCGCGTAGATTCCTACGAGCAGTACTTC
TRBD2,few,TRBV7-8,TRBJ2-3,CASSQRAGGFEDTQYF,TGTGCCAGCAGCCAGAGAGCGGGAGGGTTCGAAGATACGCAGTATTTT
NA,many,TRBV7-2,TRBJ2-1,CASSASLPSYNEQFF,TGTGCCAGCAGCGCGTCGCTCCCCTCCTACAATGAGCAGTTCTTC
TRBD1,medium-sized,TRBV5-6,TRBJ2-7,CASSPAGGYEQYF,TGTGCCAGCAGCCCCGCAGGGGGCTACGAGCAGTACTTC
NA,few,TRBV4-1,TRBJ2-2,CASSQDHQGRTGELFF,TGCGCCAGCAGCCAAGATCACCAGGGTCGCACCGGGGAGCTGTTTTTT
NA,many,TRBV4-3,TRBJ1-2,CASSQGRGLNYGYTF,TGCGCCAGCAGCCAGGGACGGGGGCTTAACTATGGCTACACCTTC